The 25 T cell receptor beta chains below were found in one sample sequenced in a study of T cell responses to AZD1222 COVID-19 vaccine. Profiling relied on immunoSEQ multiplex PCR, and the TCRdb table lists in-frame clones only, not all of them. Seen here are about 60,000 clones, 75% to 85% observed once, and the top ten hold 20%. Material: peripheral blood, obtained on day 0 of AZD1222 vaccination. The receptor set was obtained from an adult in good health.

This rearrangement joins TRBV6-2 or TRBV6-3 to TRBJ2-2; 8 bases agree with TRBD2. The CDR3 loop spans 17 amino acids. Germline CDR1 reads MNHEY; CDR2 reads SVGEGT. J gave up 3 bases and V 7 bases, and 13 bases lay outside the gene matches. The CDR3 sequence is CASTPSRTGGDTGELFF. In nucleotides, the CDR3 is TGTGCCAGCACCCCCTCGAGGACGGGAGGGGACACCGGGGAGCTGTTTTTT.

This chain links TRBV19 with TRBJ2-3; maybe TRBD1 (8 bases). This CDR3 spans 18 amino acids. Deletions cut 3 bases from V and 2 bases from J, with 21 bases between. Per the germline V gene, CDR1 is LNHDA and CDR2 is SQIVND (reference sequence). The CDR3 sequence: CASSIQGASGESTDTQYF. The CDR3 DNA sequence: TGTGCCAGTAGTATCCAGGGGGCGAGCGGGGAATCCACAGATACGCAGTATTTT.

The chain recombines TRBV24-1 with TRBJ1-5; D may be TRBD1 (6 bases). V dropped 3 bases and J dropped 6 bases, with 14 bases sitting between them. The CDR3 spans 15 residues. The germline CDR1 and CDR2 sequences are KGHDR and SFDVKD. CDR3 sequence reads: CATSDTVGATQPQHF. CDR3 coding DNA: TGTGCCACCAGTGATACGGTGGGGGCTACTCAGCCCCAGCATTTT.

The chain links TRBV28 to TRBJ2-1; TRBD2 matches 7 bases. This CDR3 is built from 14 residues. CDR1 is MDHEN and CDR2 is SYDVKM in the germline V gene. The V and J ends lost 4 bases and 2 bases, in that order; junction bases with no gene match: 2. CDR3 in DNA: TGTGCCAGCAGTTGGGAGGGGCCCTACAATGAGCAGTTCTTC. Translated, it gives CASSWEGPYNEQFF.

The chain has TRBV19 and TRBJ1-2, with D perhaps TRBD1 (6 bases). Per germline, CDR1 LNHDA and CDR2 SQIVND (reference sequence). CDR3 length: 13 residues. Trimming cost V 6 bases and J 8 bases, with 16 bases left between them. The CDR3 reads CASSGTTVGGYTF. CDR3 in DNA: TGTGCCAGTAGCGGGACAACGGTGGGAGGCTACACCTTC.

The rearrangement links TRBV11-2 to TRBJ1-4; D possibly corresponds to TRBD1 (6 bases). This CDR3 is 18 amino acids long. Trimming took 5 bases from V and 0 from J, leaving 19 bases between them. Germline lookup yields CDR1 SGHAT and CDR2 FQNNGV. The CDR3 nucleotides are TGTGCCAGCAGCCCTAGGGGACATTTTCGGGCAACTAATGAAAAACTGTTTTTT. Translation gives CASSPRGHFRATNEKLFF.

The chain couples TRBV7-2 to TRBJ1-3; 10 bases line up with TRBD1. The junction had 8 bases not matched to a gene; V was cut back by 7 bases and J by 2 bases. The germline gives CDR1 SGHTA, CDR2 FQGNSA. The CDR3 is made up of 16 amino acids. In nucleotides, the CDR3 is TGTGCCAGCATCCCTACGGGGACAGGGGCTGGAAACACCATATATTTT. Translating it yields CASIPTGTGAGNTIYF.

This rearrangement joins TRBV28 to TRBJ2-7; the D gene is possibly TRBD2 (5 bases). The CDR3 has 14 residues. CDR1 is MDHEN, CDR2 SYDVKM, per germline. The V gene lost 5 bases and the J gene lost 3 bases, with 14 bases spanning the gap. Written as DNA, the CDR3 is TGTGCCAGCAGTGCCGGTGACGGGAACTACGAGCAGTACTTC. Its translation: CASSAGDGNYEQYF.

The chain links TRBV29-1 to TRBJ1-3; 7 bases line up with TRBD1. Germline CDR1 SQVTM, CDR2 ANQGSEA. The length of the CDR3 is 13 residues. V lost 4 bases and J lost 4; bases outside the gene matches: 4. The CDR3: CSVGQGEGNTIYF. The CDR3 DNA reads as TGCAGCGTTGGACAGGGAGAAGGAAACACCATATATTTT.

V gene TRBV6-5 combines with J gene TRBJ1-4, with D perhaps TRBD1 (6 bases). With 2 bases removed from V and 0 bases from J, the gap between germline ends came to 10 bases. The CDR3 is 16 amino acids. Germline V gives CDR1 MNHEY, CDR2 SVGAGI. Here the CDR3 reads CASSYEGGATNEKLFF. CDR3 nucleotides: TGTGCCAGCAGTTACGAAGGGGGTGCAACTAATGAAAAACTGTTTTTT.

The chain is built from TRBV7-3 and TRBJ2-3; 7 bases are a match to TRBD2. There are 14 residues in the CDR3. In germline, CDR1 is SGHTA, CDR2 FQGTGA. Trimming cost V 5 bases and J 2 bases; bases outside gene matches: 4. CDR3 DNA: TGTGCCAGCAGCCGTAGCGGGCCCACAGATACGCAGTATTTT. Protein product: CASSRSGPTDTQYF.

The chain uses TRBV9 and TRBJ1-1; the D is unclear. From germline, CDR1 is SGDLS and CDR2 YYNGEE. The CDR3 is 13 residues long. V dropped 0 bases and J dropped 8 bases, with 11 bases sitting between them. CDR3 protein: CASSVAVPPEAFF. DNA of the CDR3: TGTGCCAGCAGCGTAGCAGTACCCCCCGAAGCTTTCTTT.

V usage is TRBV9 and J usage is TRBJ2-1; D possibly matches TRBD1 or TRBD2 (5 bases each). The CDR3 extends over 16 amino acids. CDR1 is SGDLS, CDR2 YYNGEE, per germline. Between the trimmed V and J ends, which lost 2 bases and 2 bases, there was a span of 14 bases. The CDR3 here is CASSVLGDLAYNEQFF. The CDR3 region has the DNA TGTGCCAGCAGCGTCCTCGGGGACCTCGCCTACAATGAGCAGTTCTTC.

V usage is TRBV7-2 and J usage is TRBJ1-5; D unresolved. Per germline, CDR1 SGHTA and CDR2 FQGNSA. This CDR3 comprises 14 residues. V was shortened by 5 bases and J by 0 bases, with 8 bases between the two germline ends. CDR3 protein: CASSPLFSNQPQHF. The CDR3 nucleotides are TGTGCCAGCAGCCCACTGTTTAGCAATCAGCCCCAGCATTTT.

The chain uses TRBV9 and TRBJ1-3; TRBD1 aligns across 9 bases. The CDR3 is 16 residues long. Germline CDR1 is SGDLS and CDR2 is YYNGEE. V trimming: 3 bases; J trimming: 0 bases; junction bases outside the gene matches: 4. The CDR3 sequence: CASSASGQGSGNTIYF. The CDR3 bases are TGTGCCAGCAGCGCATCGGGACAGGGCTCTGGAAACACCATATATTTT.

J is TRBJ2-3 and V is TRBV27; weak D call: TRBD2 (5 bases). The CDR3 length is 13 residues. CDR1 MNHEY and CDR2 SMNVEV come from the germline V gene (reference sequence). V was shortened by 3 bases and J by 5 bases, with 9 bases between the two germline ends. The CDR3 sequence is CASSLRGLDTQYF. CDR3 bases: TGTGCCAGCAGTTTGCGAGGGTTAGATACGCAGTATTTT.

The sample holds a few counts of this clone. The chain uses TRBV19 and TRBJ2-1; TRBD1 agrees at 7 bases. This CDR3 contains 16 residues. Germline CDR1 LNHDA, CDR2 SQIVND (reference sequence). V lost 2 bases to trimming and J lost 0 bases; unmatched junction nucleotides: 4. CDR3 DNA: TGTGCCAGTAGTATACCCAGGGGGTTCTCCTACAATGAGCAGTTCTTC. Its protein is CASSIPRGFSYNEQFF.

This chain connects TRBV7-8 to TRBJ1-3, with D maybe TRBD1 (5 bases). Germline CDR1 and CDR2: SGHVS and FQNEAQ. Trimming pared 6 bases from V and 0 bases from J, leaving 9 bases between. This CDR3 comprises 14 residues. DNA of the CDR3: TGTGCCAGCAGGGGGCGTACCTCTGGAAACACCATATATTTT. Its protein is CASRGRTSGNTIYF. Based on the CDR3 plus reference TRBV7-8 and TRBJ1-3, the full variable domain is GAGVSQSPRYKVAKRGQDVALRCDPISGHVSLFWYQQALGQGPEFLTYFQNEAQLDKSGLPSDRFFAERPEGSVSTLKIQRTQQEDSAVYLCASRGRTSGNTIYFGEGSWLTVV.

This rearrangement joins TRBV19 to TRBJ1-1; D possibly corresponds to TRBD1 (5 bases). Trimming took 11 bases from V and 5 from J, leaving 12 bases between them. The CDR3 is made up of 11 amino acids. Germline-derived CDR1 and CDR2 are LNHDA and SQIVND (reference sequence). The CDR3 loop is CASEEGTEAFF. In DNA, the CDR3 is TGTGCCTCGGAGGAGGGGACTGAAGCTTTCTTT.

The chain joins TRBV13 to TRBJ1-1, with D perhaps matching TRBD1 (5 bases). V was trimmed by 0 bases and J by 1 base, leaving 9 bases between them. The CDR3 is 15 amino acids. Germline-derived CDR1 and CDR2 are PRHDT and FYEKMQ (reference sequence). The CDR3 loop reads CASSLGGQGNTEAFF. DNA for the CDR3: TGTGCCAGCAGCTTAGGCGGGCAGGGGAACACTGAAGCTTTCTTT.

V is TRBV7-3 and J is TRBJ2-3, with TRBD1 matching 9 bases. After removal of 5 bases from V and 6 bases from J, the junction contained 12 bases not matched to a gene. This CDR3 comprises 16 residues. Looked up from germline, CDR1 is SGHTA and CDR2 is FQGTGA. The CDR3 here is CASSPWGQGILDTQYF. The CDR3 nucleotides read TGTGCCAGCAGCCCGTGGGGACAGGGAATATTGGATACGCAGTATTTT. Full variable domain (rest looked up from reference TRBV7-3 and TRBJ2-3): GAGVSQTPSNKVTEKGKYVELRCDPISGHTALYWYRQSLGQGPEFLIYFQGTGAADDSGLPNDRFFAVRPEGSVSTLKIQRTERGDSAVYLCASSPWGQGILDTQYFGPGTRLTVL.

This clone was detected a few times. V and J are TRBV7-8 and TRBJ2-4; TRBD2 aligns across 7 bases. The V gene's germline CDR1 is SGHVS and CDR2 FQNEAQ. Unmatched junction bases numbered 5, after V lost 6 bases and J lost 6 bases. The length of the CDR3 is 13 residues. CDR3 sequence (DNA): TGTGCCAGCAGACCCGGGGGGTTAAACATTCAGTACTTC. It yields the protein CASRPGGLNIQYF. Together with reference TRBV7-8 and TRBJ2-4, the CDR3 gives the full variable domain: GAGVSQSPRYKVAKRGQDVALRCDPISGHVSLFWYQQALGQGPEFLTYFQNEAQLDKSGLPSDRFFAERPEGSVSTLKIQRTQQEDSAVYLCASRPGGLNIQYFGAGTRLSVL.

This clone was recorded once. The chain has TRBV18 and TRBJ2-5, with 14 bases aligning to TRBD2. This CDR3 is built from 17 residues. Germline loops: CDR1 KGHSH, CDR2 LQKENI. The V segment lost 3 bases and the J segment 5 bases; nucleotides outside the gene matches: 8. The CDR3 is CASSPPGLAGELETQYF. DNA of the CDR3: TGTGCCAGCTCACCCCCGGGACTAGCGGGAGAGTTGGAGACCCAGTACTTC.

The V call is TRBV4-1, the J call TRBJ2-1, with D uncertain. There are 13 residues in the CDR3. V was cut by 1 base and J by 5 bases, with 6 bases left in between. Germline values: CDR1 MGHRA, CDR2 YSYEKL. CDR3 coding DNA: TGCGCCAGCAGCCAAGCGTCTGACAATGAGCAGTTCTTC. This gives the protein CASSQASDNEQFF.

The chain carries TRBV6-5 and TRBJ2-7; weak D call: TRBD1 (7 bases). Trimming left V 6 bases short and J 2 bases short, with 14 bases between. Germline-derived CDR1 and CDR2 are MNHEY and SVGAGI. The CDR3 contains 14 residues. The CDR3 sequence is CASRLTRGAYEQYF. The CDR3 nucleotides are TGTGCCAGCAGATTGACCAGGGGGGCCTACGAGCAGTACTTC.